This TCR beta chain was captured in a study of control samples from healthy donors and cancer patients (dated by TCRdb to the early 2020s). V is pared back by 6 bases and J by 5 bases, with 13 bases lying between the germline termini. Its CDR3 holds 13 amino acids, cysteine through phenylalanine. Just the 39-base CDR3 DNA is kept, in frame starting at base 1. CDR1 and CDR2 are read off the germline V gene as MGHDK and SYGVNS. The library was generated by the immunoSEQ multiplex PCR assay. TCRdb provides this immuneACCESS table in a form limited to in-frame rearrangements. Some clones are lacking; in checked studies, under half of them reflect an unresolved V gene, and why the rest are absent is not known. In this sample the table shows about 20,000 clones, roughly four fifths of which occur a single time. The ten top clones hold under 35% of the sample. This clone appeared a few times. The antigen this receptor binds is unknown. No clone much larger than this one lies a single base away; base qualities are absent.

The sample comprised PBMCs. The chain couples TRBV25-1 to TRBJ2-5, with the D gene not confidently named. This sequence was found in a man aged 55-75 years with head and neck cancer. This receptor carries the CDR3 CASRGPGRETQYF. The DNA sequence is TGTGCCAGCAGAGGACCCGGTAGGGAGACCCAGTACTTC.